Following are 15 T cell receptor beta chains from one sample sequenced in a study of blood T cell repertoires in COVID-19. Sequencing used immunoSEQ multiplex PCR; TCRdb keeps in-frame clones, though not all of them. Of approximately 380,000 clones listed, more than 75% are singletons. Sequenced material: PBMCs or T cells enriched from blood (not recorded which). The receptors originated from a woman aged 18-35 years who had recovered from COVID-19.

V usage is TRBV19 and J usage is TRBJ1-1; TRBD1 aligns across 9 bases. CDR1 LNHDA and CDR2 SQIVND come from the germline V gene (reference sequence). V shed 5 bases, J shed 0 bases, and the junction held 7 bases outside the gene matches. The CDR3 is 16 residues long. Here the CDR3 reads CASSERQGGLNTEAFF. As DNA, the CDR3 is TGTGCCAGTAGTGAAAGACAGGGGGGCCTGAACACTGAAGCTTTCTTT.

This chain uses TRBV9 with TRBJ1-6; 8 positions match TRBD1. This CDR3 region has 15 residues. CDR1 SGDLS and CDR2 YYNGEE come from the germline V gene. V was clipped by 4 bases and J by 7 bases; unmatched bases: 7. The CDR3 region has the DNA TGTGCCAGCAGCACCTCGGACAGGGAAAATTCACCCCTCCACTTT. Protein sequence: CASSTSDRENSPLHF.

The gene calls are TRBV28 and TRBJ2-3; 11 bases are shared with TRBD2. V trimming: 5 bases; J trimming: 3 bases; junction bases outside the gene matches: 7. This CDR3 contains 16 residues. Germline V gene lookup returns CDR1 MDHEN and CDR2 SYDVKM. CDR3 sequence (DNA): TGTGCCAGCAGTCAACGCCGGACTAGCGGGACAGATACGCAGTATTTT. This encodes CASSQRRTSGTDTQYF.

As to this clone: Other DNA sequences within the sample encode an identical CDR3. The chain uses TRBV30 and TRBJ1-3; D possibly corresponds to TRBD1 (6 bases). The CDR3 is made up of 14 amino acids. The germline V and J ends were trimmed by 0 bases and 2 bases, with 8 bases remaining between them. Germline CDR1 reads GTSNPN; CDR2 reads SVGIG (reference sequence). The CDR3: CAWSVGGTGNTIYF. The CDR3 coding sequence is TGTGCCTGGAGTGTAGGGGGTACTGGAAACACCATATATTTT.

The rearrangement links TRBV10-3 to TRBJ1-5, with D maybe TRBD1 (6 bases). The germline CDR1 and CDR2 sequences are ENHRY and SYGVKD. This CDR3 has 14 amino acids. Trimming removed 3 bases at V and 6 bases at J, with 12 bases between. CDR3 DNA: TGTGCCATCAGTGAACAGACAGGCACTCAGCCCCAGCATTTT. This translates into CAISEQTGTQPQHF.

The chain recombines TRBV3-1 (or the pseudogene TRBV3-2) with TRBJ2-4; D not resolved. The V and J ends lost 0 bases and 9 bases respectively, with 15 bases between them. This CDR3 has 15 residues. Germline V gene lookup returns CDR1 LGHDT and CDR2 YNNKEL (reference sequence). The CDR3 sequence: CASSQDETTSGIQYF. The DNA of the CDR3 is TGTGCCAGCAGCCAAGATGAAACGACTTCTGGCATTCAGTACTTC.

On this clone itself: Other DNA sequences from this sample encode an identical CDR3 as well. The V and J genes are TRBV29-1 and TRBJ2-3; 7 positions agree with TRBD1. Losses at the gene ends were 6 bases for V and 3 bases for J; bases not matched to a gene: 15. CDR1 is SQVTM and CDR2 is ANQGSEA in the germline V gene. The CDR3 totals 16 residues. CDR3 loop: CSVEPNRGARTDTQYF. The DNA for the CDR3 is TGCAGCGTGGAACCCAACAGGGGAGCGCGTACAGATACGCAGTATTTT.

The CDR3 protein is CSVESRPEEKLFF. The CDR3 DNA reads TGCAGCGTTGAATCCCGACCGGAGGAAAAACTGTTTTTT. The genes are TRBV29-1 and TRBJ1-4, with unresolved D. Germline V gene data show CDR1 as SQVTM and CDR2 as ANQGSEA. The germline V and J ends were trimmed by 2 bases and 8 bases, with 12 bases remaining between them. The CDR3 extends over 13 amino acids.

This clone was counted once. The rearrangement links TRBV9 to TRBJ1-5; unclear D gene. The V and J ends lost 4 bases and 7 bases respectively, with 15 bases between them. In germline, CDR1 is SGDLS, CDR2 YYNGEE. This CDR3 has 14 residues. The CDR3 coding sequence is TGTGCCAGCAGCCCTGGGAGGGCGGGGCAGCCCCAGCATTTT. Encoded protein: CASSPGRAGQPQHF. The variable domain in full, completed from reference TRBV9 and TRBJ1-5, reads DSGVTQTPKHLITATGQRVTLRCSPRSGDLSVYWYQQSLDQGLQFLIQYYNGEERAKGNILERFSAQQFPDLHSELNLSSLELGDSALYFCASSPGRAGQPQHFGDGTRLSIL.

This chain links TRBV30 with TRBJ1-6; D is unresolved. Germline V gives CDR1 GTSNPN, CDR2 SVGIG (reference sequence). The CDR3 extends over 15 amino acids. V was pared by 0 bases and J by 4 bases, with 10 bases between. CDR3 in DNA: TGTGCCTGGAGTGTACTTTATCCTTATAATTCACCCCTCCACTTT. Its translation: CAWSVLYPYNSPLHF.

This clone is a singleton in its sample. This chain links TRBV6-5 with TRBJ1-6, with D perhaps TRBD1 (5 bases). CDR1 is MNHEY, CDR2 SVGAGI, per germline. The CDR3 runs to 15 residues. Deletions cut 8 bases from V and 6 bases from J, with 17 bases between. The CDR3 loop reads CASGILGLSNSPLHF. CDR3 coding DNA: TGTGCCAGCGGAATATTGGGACTTAGTAATTCACCCCTCCACTTT.

The V call is TRBV2, the J call TRBJ2-7; a possible D gene is TRBD1 (6 bases). This CDR3 spans 13 amino acids. The V and J ends lost 7 bases and 0 bases respectively, with 10 bases between them. CDR1 and CDR2 (germline): SNHLY, FYNNEI. This CDR3 is CASTTGASYEQYF. CDR3 in DNA: TGTGCCAGCACGACAGGAGCCTCCTACGAGCAGTACTTC.

The V and J genes are TRBV30 and TRBJ2-7; 7 bases are a match to TRBD1. The CDR3 sequence is 15 residues long. With 7 bases clipped from V and 6 bases from J, the junction kept 18 bases outside the gene matches. The germline CDR1 and CDR2 sequences are GTSNPN and SVGIG (reference sequence). The CDR3 sequence: CAFTTHRDSFSEQYF. DNA of the CDR3: TGTGCCTTCACCACACACCGGGACAGCTTCTCCGAGCAGTACTTC.

V gene TRBV4-2 combines with J gene TRBJ2-5, with D uncertain. V was clipped by 3 bases and J by 3 bases, with 14 bases between them. The V gene's germline CDR1 is LGHNA and CDR2 YNFKEQ. The CDR3 has 15 amino acids. CDR3 amino acids: CASSQAPPSEETQYF. In DNA form, the CDR3 reads TGTGCCAGCAGCCAGGCCCCCCCCAGCGAAGAGACCCAGTACTTC.

V gene TRBV19 combines with J gene TRBJ1-2, with D unresolved. The V gene lost 6 bases and the J gene lost 2 bases, with 16 bases spanning the gap. Per germline, CDR1 LNHDA and CDR2 SQIVND (reference sequence). The CDR3 spans 15 residues. Here the CDR3 DNA reads TGTGCCAGTAGGGATTCGATCGGAGAAAACTATGGCTACACCTTC. As protein: CASRDSIGENYGYTF.